The table lists the clone carrying this T cell receptor beta chain with a few counts. Unique molecular identifiers were attached to individual cDNA molecules. TCRdb analysed the 5' RACE reads with MiXCR anew, one entry per CDR3 protein. The sample holds 46,000 or so distinct CDR3 sequences; almost 7.5% are singletons and the top ten take roughly 8%. This sample stems from a study of early T cells in non-severe SARS-CoV-2 infection. Background on the study: Bulk RNA taken from unsorted whole blood was sequenced, leaving chains unpaired.

The V and J ends lost 5 bases and 2 bases respectively, with 4 bases between them. The germline CDR1 and CDR2 sequences are KGHSH and LQKENI. The CDR3 loop spans 12 amino acids. Specimen: whole blood. The TCR originated in an adult who was a healthcare worker with PCR-confirmed SARS-CoV-2 infection or an uninfected control (not recorded which). This rearrangement joins TRBV18 to TRBJ2-1; unclear D gene. CDR3 sequence (DNA): TGTGCCAGCTCAGACCCCTACAATGAGCAGTTCTTC. Translation: CASSDPYNEQFF.